The rows below give T cell receptor beta chains drawn from one sample of a study of shared clonotypes between healthy human individuals. Here immunoSEQ multiplex PCR was the method, and the copy in TCRdb shows in-frame clones only, minus some. Found here are 450,000 to 500,000 clones, approximately 79% of them singletons; the top ten hold roughly 12%. The sample taken for sequencing was PBMCs. These receptors all stem from a woman aged 40 to 49 in good health. Some clones in this sample may be carry-over from other donors' samples. CDR3s include the opening cysteine and the closing phenylalanine or tryptophan. Fields, in order: D gene, clone size, V gene, J gene, CDR3 protein, CDR3 DNA. A D gene is named only where the DNA matches it firmly. Expanded clones get a size class; other rows say once, few or many, or leave the size out.

>TRBD2|-|TRBV6-5|TRBJ2-2
CASSYSPSGSTGELFF
TGTGCCAGCAGTTACTCTCCTAGCGGGAGTACCGGGGAGCTGTTTTTT
>TRBD1|-|TRBV27|TRBJ2-1
CASSRQGAYEQFF
TGTGCCAGCAGTCGACAGGGGGCCTATGAGCAGTTCTTC
>-|-|TRBV4-2|TRBJ2-1
CASSQDAGDEQFF
TGTGCCAGCAGCCAAGATGCCGGGGATGAGCAGTTCTTC
>-|-|TRBV7-3|TRBJ2-5
CASSLMGDSGTQYF
TGTGCCAGCAGCTTAATGGGGGATAGTGGGACCCAGTACTTC
>TRBD2|-|TRBV9|TRBJ2-5
CASSVLGLAVQETQYF
TGTGCCAGCAGCGTATTGGGACTAGCGGTCCAAGAGACCCAGTACTTC
>TRBD2|-|TRBV29-1|TRBJ2-3
CSAGAGEGADTQYF
TGCAGCGCAGGAGCGGGAGAAGGGGCAGATACGCAGTATTTT
>-|-|TRBV28|TRBJ2-3
CASSLERQSITDTQYF
TGTGCCAGCAGTTTAGAAAGACAGTCGATCACAGATACGCAGTATTTT
>-|-|TRBV21-1|TRBJ2-7
CASSNLAEISYEQYF
TGTGCCAGCAGCAATCTAGCGGAGATCTCCTACGAGCAGTACTTC
>TRBD1|once|TRBV2|TRBJ1-1
CASSPRTGYTEAFF
TGTGCCAGCAGTCCAAGGACAGGGTACACTGAAGCTTTCTTT
>-|-|TRBV9|TRBJ2-1
CASSVDPGTKKIDEQFF
TGTGCCAGCAGCGTAGACCCCGGGACGAAAAAGATCGATGAGCAGTTCTTC
>-|-|TRBV30|TRBJ2-5
CARAGGLRETQYF
TGTGCCCGGGCCGGGGGATTGAGGGAGACCCAGTACTTC
>-|few|TRBV6-5|TRBJ1-1
CASSYRDGEAFF
TGTGCCAGCAGTTACCGGGACGGTGAAGCTTTCTTT
>-|-|TRBV28|TRBJ2-5
CASSLRKGWETQYF
TGTGCCAGCAGTTTAAGGAAAGGGTGGGAGACCCAGTACTTC
>-|-|TRBV6-6|TRBJ2-7
CASSPGGREQYF
TGTGCCAGCAGTCCAGGGGGGCGGGAGCAGTACTTC
>-|-|TRBV5-1|TRBJ2-6
CASSPVLNSGANVLTF
TGCGCCAGCAGCCCCGTTTTGAACTCTGGGGCCAACGTCCTGACTTTC
>-|once|TRBV5-1|TRBJ2-3
CASSLGQGSDTQYF
TGCGCCAGCAGCTTGGGTCAGGGGTCAGATACGCAGTATTTT
>-|-|TRBV7-9|TRBJ1-4
CASSLASGDEKLFF
TGTGCCAGCAGCTTAGCTAGCGGAGATGAAAAACTGTTTTTT
>-|-|TRBV19|TRBJ2-7
CASSYGGPRTSYEQYF
TGTGCCAGTAGTTACGGCGGACCGAGGACTTCCTACGAGCAGTACTTC
>-|-|TRBV10-3|TRBJ1-1
CAISSDRNTEAFF
TGTGCCATCAGTTCGGACAGAAACACTGAAGCTTTCTTT
>-|-|TRBV6-1|TRBJ2-7
CASKGRDTYEQYF
TGTGCCAGCAAGGGCAGGGACACCTACGAGCAGTACTTC
>TRBD1|-|TRBV11-2|TRBJ1-3
CASSQRGTGGNTIYF
TGTGCCAGCAGCCAACGCGGGACAGGCGGAAACACCATATATTTT
>-|-|TRBV19|TRBJ2-2
CASSILGNTGELFF
TGTGCCAGTAGTATACTTGGGAACACCGGGGAGCTGTTTTTT
>-|-|TRBV19|TRBJ2-7
CASSIGRSSYEQYF
TGTGCCAGTAGTATAGGCAGGAGCTCCTACGAGCAGTACTTC
>TRBD2|few|TRBV5-1|TRBJ2-2
CASSSNGLAGGTGELFF
TGCGCCAGCAGCTCGAACGGACTAGCGGGAGGTACCGGGGAGCTGTTTTTT
>-|-|TRBV7-3|TRBJ2-6
CASSPSAPSGANVLTF
TGTGCCAGCAGCCCAAGCGCCCCGTCTGGGGCCAACGTCCTGACTTTC
>-|-|TRBV2|TRBJ2-1
CASSDKIGGRVYNEQFF
TGTGCCAGCAGTGACAAGATCGGCGGCCGGGTTTACAATGAGCAGTTCTTC
>-|-|TRBV11-1|TRBJ1-1
CASSLRLGTEAFF
TGTGCCAGCAGCCTAAGACTCGGGACTGAAGCTTTCTTT
>TRBD2|-|TRBV4-2|TRBJ2-6
CASATGTTAGANVLTF
TGTGCCAGCGCGACCGGGACTACTGCTGGGGCCAACGTCCTGACTTTC
>-|-|TRBV29-1|TRBJ2-2
CSVRSLGRTTGELFF
TGCAGCGTGCGATCCCTAGGTCGGACGACCGGGGAGCTGTTTTTT
>TRBD1|-|TRBV2|TRBJ2-7
CASKPGQASYEQYF
TGCGCCAGCAAACCGGGACAGGCCTCCTACGAGCAGTACTTC
>-|-|TRBV5-6|TRBJ2-7
CASRFRDWSYEQYF
TGTGCCAGCAGGTTCCGGGACTGGTCCTACGAGCAGTACTTC
>-|once|TRBV7-2|TRBJ1-1
CASSFYRVGTEAFF
TGTGCCAGCAGCTTTTATAGGGTAGGCACTGAAGCTTTCTTT
>-|-|TRBV7-3|TRBJ2-5
CASSLGLQETQYF
TGTGCCAGCAGCTTAGGACTCCAAGAGACCCAGTACTTC
>TRBD2|-|TRBV28|TRBJ2-4
CASSFGLGIYLAKNIQYF
TGTGCCAGCAGTTTCGGACTAGGGATCTATCTAGCCAAAAACATTCAGTACTTC
>-|-|TRBV7-3|TRBJ1-2
CASSFRALRAGYTF
TGTGCCAGCAGCTTCCGGGCCCTCCGGGCCGGCTACACCTTC
>-|-|TRBV7-9|TRBJ2-7
CASSTTAGAGYEQYF
TGTGCCAGCAGCACCACCGCAGGGGCAGGCTACGAGCAGTACTTC
>-|once|TRBV28|TRBJ1-4
CASSLPGANEKLFF
TGTGCCAGCAGTTTACCCGGAGCTAATGAAAAACTGTTTTTT
>-|-|TRBV7-9|TRBJ2-7
CASSQPGHLYEQYF
TGTGCCAGCAGCCAACCGGGACACCTCTACGAGCAGTACTTC
>-|-|TRBV30|TRBJ2-5
CAWSPRGQETQYF
TGTGCCTGGTCCCCCCGGGGTCAAGAGACCCAGTACTTC
>TRBD1|-|TRBV28|TRBJ1-2
CASSLYDRGGYTF
TGTGCCAGCAGTTTATACGACAGGGGTGGCTACACCTTC
>-|-|TRBV7-3|TRBJ2-2
CASSLTGTGELFF
TGTGCCAGCAGCTTAACTGGGACCGGGGAGCTGTTTTTT
>TRBD2|-|TRBV4-2|TRBJ2-5
CASSQVLTGPTSGSLRETQYF
TGTGCCAGCAGCCAAGTCCTGACAGGACCGACTAGCGGGAGTCTCCGGGAGACCCAGTACTTC
>-|-|TRBV5-1|TRBJ1-4
CASSLGGINEKLFF
TGCGCCAGCAGCTTGGGAGGTATTAATGAAAAACTGTTTTTT